This paragraph reports one T cell receptor beta chain. This entry belongs to a study of T cells after somatic rescue of genetic block. The CDR3 contains 14 residues. Germline CDR1 reads SGHAT; CDR2 reads FQNNGV. The V end lost 1 base, the J end lost 9 bases, and 16 bases lay between the germline ends. Here immunoSEQ multiplex PCR was the method, and the copy in TCRdb shows in-frame clones only, minus some. This sample has roughly 110,000 clones, with 85% to 95% found just once. The rearrangement links TRBV11-2 to TRBJ2-7; D possibly corresponds to TRBD2 (6 bases). The sequenced sample consisted of peripheral blood mononuclear cells (PBMCs). The receptor was derived from a woman aged 18-35 years. CDR3 sequence reads: CASSLVPRQGGQYF. CDR3 nucleotides: TGTGCCAGCAGCTTAGTGCCCCGTCAGGGAGGGCAGTACTTC. The full variable domain, in which reference TRBV11-2 and TRBJ2-7 provide the parts outside the CDR3, is EAGVAQSPRYKIIEKRQSVAFWCNPISGHATLYWYQQILGQGPKLLIQFQNNGVVDDSQLPKDRFSAERLKGVDSTLKIQPAKLEDSAVYLCASSLVPRQGGQYFGPGTRLTVT.